These 25 T cell receptor beta chains share one sample of origin, sequenced in a study of cytomegalovirus exposure and HLA in healthy donors. 13 Jbeta primers and 60 Vbeta primers were used for the PCR. Assay used: immunoSEQ multiplex PCR; TCRdb lists only in-frame clones, some missing. The data contain under 200,000 clones, approximately 80% of them seen just once; the ten biggest clones take up approximately 6.5%. The sequenced material came from PBMCs. The receptors come from a male donor in good health and CMV-seropositive.

The J gene is TRBJ2-7, the V gene TRBV27, with 11 bases identical to TRBD1. With 6 bases clipped from V and 6 bases from J, the junction kept 7 bases outside the gene matches. Germline lookup yields CDR1 MNHEY and CDR2 SMNVEV (reference sequence). The CDR3 is made up of 14 amino acids. This CDR3 reads CASRGQGVGGEQYF. The CDR3, as DNA: TGTGCCAGCAGGGGACAGGGGGTGGGTGGCGAGCAGTACTTC.

J is TRBJ2-3 and V is TRBV29-1; TRBD2 matches at 10 bases. Germline values: CDR1 SQVTM, CDR2 ANQGSEA. Losses at the gene ends were 4 bases for V and 2 bases for J; bases not matched to a gene: 6. The CDR3 sequence is 15 residues long. CDR3 DNA sequence: TGCAGCGTTGTATTAGCGGGAGGAGTCACAGATACGCAGTATTTT. This encodes CSVVLAGGVTDTQYF.

The V call is TRBV11-2, the J call TRBJ1-2; 9 bases agree with TRBD1. The CDR3 is made up of 13 amino acids. V was clipped by 4 bases and J by 7 bases; unmatched bases: 4. Germline CDR1 SGHAT, CDR2 FQNNGV. In DNA, the CDR3 is TGTGCCAGCAGCTGGGACAGGGACGGTGGCTACACCTTC. This translates into CASSWDRDGGYTF.

The chain recombines TRBV29-1 with TRBJ1-2, with unresolved D. The V and J ends lost 0 bases and 7 bases respectively, with 9 bases between them. Germline V gene data show CDR1 as SQVTM and CDR2 as ANQGSEA. The CDR3 is 12 amino acids. The DNA for the CDR3 is TGCAGCGTTGAAGACGCCGGGGTTGGCTACACCTTC. Encoded protein: CSVEDAGVGYTF.

This chain uses TRBV13 with TRBJ2-1; D is possibly TRBD1 (6 bases). There are 15 residues in the CDR3. CDR1 is PRHDT, CDR2 FYEKMQ, per germline (reference sequence). V gave up 5 bases and J gave up 6 bases, with 17 bases separating them. CDR3 protein: CASSPRGEGGNEQFF. The CDR3 bases are TGTGCCAGCAGCCCCAGGGGAGAAGGGGGCAATGAGCAGTTCTTC.

V and J are TRBV27 and TRBJ2-7; TRBD2 matches 14 bases. This CDR3 has 15 amino acids. The V and J ends lost 5 bases and 7 bases, in that order; junction bases with no gene match: 7. Germline-derived CDR1 and CDR2 are MNHEY and SMNVEV (reference sequence). This CDR3 is CASSQTSGRAREQYF. The CDR3 DNA follows: TGTGCCAGCAGTCAGACTAGCGGGAGGGCCCGGGAGCAGTACTTC.

The rearrangement uses TRBV11-2 and TRBJ1-1, with TRBD1 identical over 10 bases. Unmatched junction bases numbered 5, after V lost 3 bases and J lost 4 bases. The CDR3 runs to 15 residues. From germline, CDR1 is SGHAT and CDR2 FQNNGV. CDR3 coding DNA: TGTGCCAGCAGCTTGGGGACAGGGGTGTTCACTGAAGCTTTCTTT. This encodes CASSLGTGVFTEAFF.

V gene TRBV5-8 combines with J gene TRBJ1-1; 8 bases are shared with TRBD1. V dropped 4 bases and J dropped 1; count of bases not matched to a gene: 9. Germline V gene sequence: CDR1 SGHTS, CDR2 YDEGEE. There are 16 residues in the CDR3. The CDR3 nucleotides read TGTGCCAGCAGCGTGTATCAGGGGGCATCGAACACTGAAGCTTTCTTT. Translating gives CASSVYQGASNTEAFF.

The CDR3 region is CASSLAKALWGGAGELFF. CDR3 coding DNA: TGTGCCAGCAGCTTGGCTAAGGCCCTATGGGGGGGGGCCGGGGAGCTGTTTTTT. The chain combines TRBV5-6 with TRBJ2-2; 7 nucleotides match TRBD2. This CDR3 region has 18 residues. Germline loops: CDR1 SGHDT, CDR2 YYEEEE. The trim removed 0 bases at V and 6 bases at J, leaving 14 bases unmatched.

The V and J genes are TRBV10-3 and TRBJ2-2; TRBD1 matches at 7 bases. The V gene end was trimmed by 5 bases and the J gene end by 7 bases; junction bases not matched to a gene: 19. This CDR3 is built from 18 residues. The germline V gene encodes CDR1 ENHRY and CDR2 SYGVKD. The CDR3 is CAISTDRAESERNGELFF. The CDR3, as DNA: TGTGCCATCAGTACTGACAGGGCCGAATCCGAACGAAACGGGGAGCTGTTTTTT.

The chain uses TRBV27 and TRBJ1-1, with a tentative D call TRBD1 (5 bases). Germline V lookup: CDR1 MNHEY, CDR2 SMNVEV (reference sequence). V was shortened by 4 bases and J by 1 base, with 10 bases between the two germline ends. CDR3 length: 14 residues. Written as DNA, the CDR3 is TGTGCCAGCAGTTCATCCGGGGGGAACACTGAAGCTTTCTTT. Translation: CASSSSGGNTEAFF.

This sequence joins TRBV7-9 and TRBJ1-2, with D perhaps TRBD1 (6 bases). The CDR3 covers 14 residues. CDR1 SEHNR and CDR2 FQNEAQ come from the germline V gene (reference sequence). V was clipped by 3 bases and J by 0 bases, with 8 bases between them. CDR3 DNA: TGTGCCAGCAGCTTTCAGGGGACTAACTATGGCTACACCTTC. Amino acids: CASSFQGTNYGYTF.

This clone appeared once. CDR3 residues: CASSLTVAWLTEAFF. CDR3 bases: TGTGCCAGCAGCCTAACCGTCGCGTGGTTGACTGAAGCTTTCTTT. V and J are TRBV5-8 and TRBJ1-1; no reliable D call. The germline V and J ends were trimmed by 4 bases and 5 bases, with 18 bases remaining between them. Looked up from germline, CDR1 is SGHTS and CDR2 is YDEGEE. This CDR3 has 15 amino acids. Combining the CDR3 with reference TRBV5-8 and TRBJ1-1 gives the whole variable domain EAGVTQSPTHLIKTRGQQATLRCSPISGHTSVYWYQQALGLGLQFLLWYDEGEERNRGNFPPRFSGRQFPNYSSELNVNALELEDSALYLCASSLTVAWLTEAFFGQGTRLTVV.

This sequence joins TRBV19 and TRBJ1-5; TRBD1 aligns across 7 bases. The CDR3 loop spans 15 amino acids. The germline gives CDR1 LNHDA, CDR2 SQIVND (reference sequence). V dropped 5 bases and J dropped 5; count of bases not matched to a gene: 9. DNA for the CDR3: TGTGCCAGTAGTTTCTACAGGGGAAGGGATCAGCCCCAGCATTTT. It translates to CASSFYRGRDQPQHF.

CDR3 region: CASSDVQGSQPQHF. The CDR3 DNA sequence: TGTGCCAGCAGTGACGTACAGGGGTCCCAGCCCCAGCATTTT. The chain carries TRBV6-4 and TRBJ1-5; 7 bases line up with TRBD1. J gave up 7 bases and V 2 bases, and 5 bases lay outside the gene matches. Germline-derived CDR1 and CDR2 are MRHNA and SNTAGT. The CDR3 runs 14 residues.

The J gene is TRBJ1-1, the V gene TRBV6-5, with TRBD1 as a possible D gene (6 bases). The CDR3 is made up of 14 amino acids. Germline lookup yields CDR1 MNHEY and CDR2 SVGAGI. V was clipped by 2 bases and J by 4 bases, with 11 bases between them. The CDR3 loop reads CASSYGGGSTEAFF. The CDR3 DNA reads as TGTGCCAGCAGTTACGGGGGCGGAAGCACTGAAGCTTTCTTT.

This sequence joins TRBV18 and TRBJ2-7, with 9 bases lining up with TRBD1. Germline-derived CDR1 and CDR2 are KGHSH and LQKENI. This CDR3 comprises 14 residues. Losses at the gene ends were 3 bases for V and 4 bases for J; bases not matched to a gene: 4. The CDR3 spells CASSPIDRGYEQYF. As DNA, the CDR3 is TGTGCCAGCTCACCTATAGACAGGGGGTACGAGCAGTACTTC.

The rearrangement joins TRBV10-3 to TRBJ1-6; D ambiguous. The V gene lost 3 bases and the J gene lost 10 bases, with 13 bases spanning the gap. The CDR3 runs 14 residues. Germline CDR1 and CDR2: ENHRY and SYGVKD. CDR3 nucleotide sequence: TGTGCCATCAGTGAATCGCCAAACCGGTCACCCCTCCACTTT. Its translation is CAISESPNRSPLHF.

The rearrangement joins TRBV9 to TRBJ2-5; 9 bases are shared with TRBD2. Per the germline V gene, CDR1 is SGDLS and CDR2 is YYNGEE. The CDR3 covers 18 residues. Trimming cost V 0 bases and J 1 base; bases outside gene matches: 10. The DNA for the CDR3 is TGTGCCAGCAGCGTAGGGGAAGCGGGAGGCTCGCGCCAAGAGACCCAGTACTTC. Protein: CASSVGEAGGSRQETQYF.

In regard to this clone: One junction end does not reproduce the germline sequence, and a read error may be involved. The rearrangement joins TRBV7-9 to TRBJ2-2; D is possibly TRBD2 (6 bases). The CDR3 runs 15 residues. The germline CDR1 and CDR2 sequences are SEHNR and FQNEAQ (reference sequence). The CDR3 DNA follows: TGTTCCAGCAGCTTAGATCGGGGGTACACCGGGGAGCTGTTTTTT. Translating it yields CSSSLDRGYTGELFF.

The V gene is TRBV28, the J gene TRBJ2-1, with TRBD1 as a possible D gene (6 bases). Germline CDR1 is MDHEN and CDR2 is SYDVKM. The CDR3 consists of 15 residues. The V end was cut by 4 bases, the J end by 0 bases, with 10 bases between. Here the CDR3 reads CASSSDRSSYNEQFF. The CDR3 DNA is TGTGCCAGCAGTTCCGACAGGTCCTCCTACAATGAGCAGTTCTTC.

This rearrangement joins TRBV27 to TRBJ2-3; maybe TRBD1 (6 bases). This CDR3 comprises 14 residues. Looked up from germline, CDR1 is MNHEY and CDR2 is SMNVEV (reference sequence). With 2 bases removed from V and 4 bases from J, the gap between germline ends came to 10 bases. CDR3 bases: TGTGCCAGCAGTTTAAAGTGGACAGCAGATACGCAGTATTTT. Protein sequence: CASSLKWTADTQYF.

This chain links TRBV10-3 with TRBJ1-5; 7 bases map to TRBD1. This CDR3 has 14 amino acids. The V gene end was trimmed by 9 bases and the J gene end by 3 bases; junction bases not matched to a gene: 8. The germline V gene has CDR1 ENHRY and CDR2 SYGVKD. Here the CDR3 DNA reads TGTGCCATTTGGCCGGGACAGCTCAATCAGCCCCAGCATTTT. Protein sequence: CAIWPGQLNQPQHF.

The chain has TRBV13 and TRBJ1-5; D not certain. The V end lost 5 bases, the J end lost 7 bases, and 12 bases lay between the germline ends. Germline CDR1 PRHDT, CDR2 FYEKMQ (reference sequence). This CDR3 has 13 amino acids. CDR3 nucleotides: TGTGCCAGCAGCGGAAAACCGGGGCAGCCCCAGCATTTT. This gives the protein CASSGKPGQPQHF.

The rearrangement links TRBV5-8 to TRBJ1-4; D call uncertain. In germline, CDR1 is SGHTS, CDR2 YDEGEE. This CDR3 spans 13 amino acids. V lost 0 bases to trimming and J lost 6 bases, with 6 bases between them. CDR3 region: CASSLAFYEKLFF. CDR3 sequence (DNA): TGTGCCAGCAGCTTGGCGTTCTATGAAAAACTGTTTTTT.